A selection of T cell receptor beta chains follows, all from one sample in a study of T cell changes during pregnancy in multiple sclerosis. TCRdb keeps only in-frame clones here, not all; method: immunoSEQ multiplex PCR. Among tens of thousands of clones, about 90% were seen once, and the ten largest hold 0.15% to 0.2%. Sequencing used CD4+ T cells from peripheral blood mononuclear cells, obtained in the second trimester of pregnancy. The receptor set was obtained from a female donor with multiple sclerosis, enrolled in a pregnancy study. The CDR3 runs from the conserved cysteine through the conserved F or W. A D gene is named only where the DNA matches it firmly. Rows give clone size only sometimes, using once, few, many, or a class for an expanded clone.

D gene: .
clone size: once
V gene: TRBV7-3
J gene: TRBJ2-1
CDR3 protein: CASSPAASSYNEQFF
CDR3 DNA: TGTGCCAGCAGTCCCGCGGCCAGCTCCTACAATGAGCAGTTCTTC

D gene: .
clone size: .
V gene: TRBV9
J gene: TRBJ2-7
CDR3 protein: CASSVGPGQAGEQYF
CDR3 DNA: TGTGCCAGCAGCGTAGGGCCTGGTCAGGCGGGGGAGCAGTACTTC

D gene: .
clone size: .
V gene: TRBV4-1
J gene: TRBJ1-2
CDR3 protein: CASSQVEAHYGYTF
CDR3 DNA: TGCGCCAGCAGCCAAGTGGAGGCCCACTATGGCTACACCTTC

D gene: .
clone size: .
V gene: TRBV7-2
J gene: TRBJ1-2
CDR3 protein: CASSFARLYGYTF
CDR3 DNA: TGTGCCAGCAGCTTTGCAAGACTGTATGGCTACACCTTC

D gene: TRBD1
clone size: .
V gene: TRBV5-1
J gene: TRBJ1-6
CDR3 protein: CASSFSQGAYSPLHF
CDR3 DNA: TGCGCCAGCAGCTTCTCACAGGGGGCGTATTCACCCCTCCACTTT

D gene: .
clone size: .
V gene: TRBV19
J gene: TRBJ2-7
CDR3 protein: CASSIVEGGEYEQYF
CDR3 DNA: TGTGCCAGTAGTATCGTCGAAGGGGGGGAGTACGAGCAGTACTTC

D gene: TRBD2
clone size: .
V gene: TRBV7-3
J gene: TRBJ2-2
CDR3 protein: CASSPRGGLNTGELFF
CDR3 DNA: TGTGCCAGCAGTCCGCGGGGGGGCCTGAACACCGGGGAGCTGTTTTTT

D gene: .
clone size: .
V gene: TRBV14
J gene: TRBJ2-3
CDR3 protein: CASSGRDSDTQYF
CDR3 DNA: TGTGCCAGCAGCGGCCGAGACTCAGATACGCAGTATTTT

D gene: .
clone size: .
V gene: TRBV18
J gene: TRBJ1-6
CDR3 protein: CASSPITGSSYNSPLHF
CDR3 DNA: TGTGCCAGCTCACCCATTACAGGGAGCTCCTATAATTCACCCCTCCACTTT

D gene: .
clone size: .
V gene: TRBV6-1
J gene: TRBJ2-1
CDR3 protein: CASLALLSYNEQFF
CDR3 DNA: TGTGCCAGTTTAGCGTTGCTCTCCTACAATGAGCAGTTCTTC